This TCR beta chain comes out of a study of vaccination effects on CD4 cells after COVID-19. Study-wide findings and caveats: The study found that only 1 of 255 vaccine-induced clones from healthy vaccinees cross-reacted with common cold coronaviruses.

Germline assignment: CDR1 SGHRS and CDR2 YFSETQ. Between the trimmed V and J ends, which lost 4 bases and 6 bases, there was a span of 13 bases. This CDR3 region has 13 residues. Using immunoSEQ multiplex PCR, the repertoire was profiled, and TCRdb retains in-frame clones only, with some absent. The sample holds around 69,000 clones; roughly 74% are singletons and the top ten take about 1.6%. Within the ViraFEST assay, antigen-specific CD4+ T cells underwent expansion with viral peptide pools prior to sequencing. Following culture for roughly 10 days, CD4+ T cells were isolated. Two-dose BNT162b2 or mRNA-1273 vaccination was given to participants. The culture medium for about 2 million PBMC per well included 10 IU/ml IL-2 and 8.5 to 10 ug/ml peptides. A word on this clone: No antigen is known for it.

The rearrangement links TRBV5-1 to TRBJ1-2, with D hard to call. The receptor's source is a human donor who received a COVID-19 vaccine. Sequences were derived from CD4+ T cells from PBMCs cultured with HCoV-229E spike peptides, sampled after COVID-19 vaccination. CDR3 bases: TGCGCCAGCAGCCCTGGCGGCGTGGATGGCTACACCTTC. The encoded protein is CASSPGGVDGYTF.